This note documents a single TCR beta chain sequence. The sample's time point: pre-sensitization, week 0. Described treatment: therapeutic diphenylcyclopropenone sensitization with weekly scalp DPC. At patch-test visits, sampling came before the patch test. The study used a library that attached unique molecular identifiers to individual cDNA molecules. TCRdb itself ran the RACE reads through MiXCR, one entry per CDR3 protein. This table has 250,000 or so distinct CDR3 sequences, roughly 7.4% appearing once. This sample stems from a study of human T cells and chemical hapten exposure. Study as a whole: Patients were given diphenylcyclopropenone on the scalp weekly across the approximately 25-week study.

The CDR3 contains 16 residues. Germline CDR1 is SGHAT and CDR2 is FQDESV (reference sequence). The V segment lost 3 bases and the J segment 5 bases; nucleotides outside the gene matches: 13. The chain recombines TRBV11-1 with TRBJ2-7; 7 positions agree with TRBD1. This clonotype originated in a man aged 18 to 30 with alopecia areata. Some clones in this sample may be carry-over from other donors' samples. This material consisted of whole blood, taken in connection with sensitization to the hapten diphenylcyclopropenone (DPC). This chain's CDR3 is CASSFVSKGGNNEQYF. The DNA of the CDR3 is TGTGCCAGCAGCTTTGTTTCAAAAGGGGGCAACAACGAGCAGTACTTC.